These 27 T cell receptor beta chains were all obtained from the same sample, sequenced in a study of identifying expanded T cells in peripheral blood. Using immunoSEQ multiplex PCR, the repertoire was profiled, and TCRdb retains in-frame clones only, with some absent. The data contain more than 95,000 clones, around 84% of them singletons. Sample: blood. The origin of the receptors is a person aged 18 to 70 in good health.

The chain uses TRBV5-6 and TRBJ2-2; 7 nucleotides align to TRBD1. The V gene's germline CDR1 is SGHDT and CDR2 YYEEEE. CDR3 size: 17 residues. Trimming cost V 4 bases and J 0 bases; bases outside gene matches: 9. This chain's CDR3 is CASSRDQTGTNTGELFF. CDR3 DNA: TGTGCCAGCAGCCGCGATCAGACAGGGACGAACACCGGGGAGCTGTTTTTT.

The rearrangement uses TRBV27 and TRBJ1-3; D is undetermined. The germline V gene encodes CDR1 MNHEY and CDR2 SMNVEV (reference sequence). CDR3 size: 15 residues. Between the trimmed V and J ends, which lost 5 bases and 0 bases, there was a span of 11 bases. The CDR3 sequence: CASSPTPDSGNTIYF. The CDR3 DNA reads TGTGCCAGCAGTCCTACCCCGGACTCTGGAAACACCATATATTTT.

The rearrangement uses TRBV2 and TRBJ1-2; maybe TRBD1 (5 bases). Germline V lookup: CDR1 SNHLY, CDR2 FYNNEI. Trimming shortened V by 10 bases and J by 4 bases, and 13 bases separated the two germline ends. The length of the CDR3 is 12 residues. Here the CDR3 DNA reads TGTGCCACTTCGCGGGGCGGCTATGGCTACACCTTC. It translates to CATSRGGYGYTF.

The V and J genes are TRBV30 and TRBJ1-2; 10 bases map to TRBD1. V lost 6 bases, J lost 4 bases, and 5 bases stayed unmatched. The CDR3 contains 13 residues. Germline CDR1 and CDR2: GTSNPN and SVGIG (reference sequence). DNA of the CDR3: TGTGCCTGTCGGGACAGGGGTTTCTATGGCTACACCTTC. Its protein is CACRDRGFYGYTF.

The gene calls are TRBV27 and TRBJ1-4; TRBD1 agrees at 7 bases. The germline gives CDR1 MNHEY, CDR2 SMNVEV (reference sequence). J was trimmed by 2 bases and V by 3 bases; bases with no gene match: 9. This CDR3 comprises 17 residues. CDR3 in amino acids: CASSFVGGAGTNEKLFF. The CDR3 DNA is TGTGCCAGCAGTTTCGTAGGGGGCGCGGGTACTAATGAAAAACTGTTTTTT.

CDR3 bases: TGCAGCGTTTACAGGGGGGCTGAAGCTTTCTTT. Residues: CSVYRGAEAFF. This sequence joins TRBV29-1 and TRBJ1-1; 8 positions match TRBD1. The CDR3 has 11 residues. The germline V gene encodes CDR1 SQVTM and CDR2 ANQGSEA. Trimming at V came to 5 bases and at J to 6 bases, leaving 2 bases not matched to a gene.

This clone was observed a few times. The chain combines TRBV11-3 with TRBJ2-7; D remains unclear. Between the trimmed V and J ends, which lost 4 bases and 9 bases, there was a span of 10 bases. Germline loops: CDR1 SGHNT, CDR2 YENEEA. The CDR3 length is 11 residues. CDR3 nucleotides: TGTGCCAGCAGCTCGAATGTGGGGCAGTACTTC. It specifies CASSSNVGQYF.

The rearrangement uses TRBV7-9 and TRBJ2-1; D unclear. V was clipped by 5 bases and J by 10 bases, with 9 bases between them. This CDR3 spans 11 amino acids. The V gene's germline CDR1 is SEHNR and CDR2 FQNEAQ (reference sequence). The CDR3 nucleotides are TGTGCCAGCAGCCCTCAATTCGAGCAGTTCTTC. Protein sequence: CASSPQFEQFF.

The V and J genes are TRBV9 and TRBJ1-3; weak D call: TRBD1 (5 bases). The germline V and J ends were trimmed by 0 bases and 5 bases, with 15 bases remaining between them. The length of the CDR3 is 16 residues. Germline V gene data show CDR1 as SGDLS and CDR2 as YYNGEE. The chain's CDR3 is CASSVAAVGRRNTIYF. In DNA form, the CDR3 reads TGTGCCAGCAGCGTAGCCGCAGTGGGGCGCCGAAACACCATATATTTT.

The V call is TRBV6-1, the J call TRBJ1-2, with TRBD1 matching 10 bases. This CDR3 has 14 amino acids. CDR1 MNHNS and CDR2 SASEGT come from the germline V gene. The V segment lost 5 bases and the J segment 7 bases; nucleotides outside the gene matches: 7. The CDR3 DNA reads TGTGCCAGCAGTCCACGACAGGGGGCGCGTGGCTACACCTTC. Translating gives CASSPRQGARGYTF.

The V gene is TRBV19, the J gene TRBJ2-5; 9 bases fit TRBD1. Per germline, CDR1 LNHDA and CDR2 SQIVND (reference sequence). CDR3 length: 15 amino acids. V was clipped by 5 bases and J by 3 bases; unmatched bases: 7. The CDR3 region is CASSEATGGKETQYF. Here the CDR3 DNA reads TGTGCCAGTAGTGAGGCGACAGGGGGTAAAGAGACCCAGTACTTC.

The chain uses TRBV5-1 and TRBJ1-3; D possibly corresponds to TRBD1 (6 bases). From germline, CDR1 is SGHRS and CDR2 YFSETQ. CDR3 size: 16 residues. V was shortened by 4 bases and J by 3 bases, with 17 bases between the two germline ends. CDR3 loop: CASSKSEGVFGNTIYF. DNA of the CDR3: TGCGCCAGCAGCAAGAGTGAGGGGGTATTTGGAAACACCATATATTTT.

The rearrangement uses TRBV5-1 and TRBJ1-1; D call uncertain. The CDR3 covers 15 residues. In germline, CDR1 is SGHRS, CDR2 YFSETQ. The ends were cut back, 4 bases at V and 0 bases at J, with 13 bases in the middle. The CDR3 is CASSLTHLLNTEAFF. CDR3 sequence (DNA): TGCGCCAGCAGCCTAACACATCTACTGAACACTGAAGCTTTCTTT. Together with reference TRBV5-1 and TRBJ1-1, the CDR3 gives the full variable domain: KAGVTQTPRYLIKTRGQQVTLSCSPISGHRSVSWYQQTPGQGLQFLFEYFSETQRNKGNFPGRFSGRQFSNSRSEMNVSTLELGDSALYLCASSLTHLLNTEAFFGQGTRLTVV.

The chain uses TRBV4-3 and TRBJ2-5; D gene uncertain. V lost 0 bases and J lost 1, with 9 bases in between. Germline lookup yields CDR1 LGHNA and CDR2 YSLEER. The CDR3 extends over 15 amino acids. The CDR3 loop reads CASSQELYSQETQYF. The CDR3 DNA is TGCGCCAGCAGCCAAGAGTTATACAGCCAAGAGACCCAGTACTTC.

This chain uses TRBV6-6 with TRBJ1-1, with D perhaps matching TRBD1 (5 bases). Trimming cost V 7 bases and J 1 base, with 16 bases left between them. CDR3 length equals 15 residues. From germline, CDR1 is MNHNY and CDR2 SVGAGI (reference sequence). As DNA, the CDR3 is TGTGCCAGCACAGGGCCGAAAAATGCGAACACTGAAGCTTTCTTT. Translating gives CASTGPKNANTEAFF.

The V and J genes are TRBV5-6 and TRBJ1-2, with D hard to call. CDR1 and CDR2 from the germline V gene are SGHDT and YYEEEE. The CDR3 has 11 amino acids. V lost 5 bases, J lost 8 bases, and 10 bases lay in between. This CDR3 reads CASRGRGGYTF. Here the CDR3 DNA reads TGTGCCAGCAGGGGCCGAGGAGGCTACACCTTC.

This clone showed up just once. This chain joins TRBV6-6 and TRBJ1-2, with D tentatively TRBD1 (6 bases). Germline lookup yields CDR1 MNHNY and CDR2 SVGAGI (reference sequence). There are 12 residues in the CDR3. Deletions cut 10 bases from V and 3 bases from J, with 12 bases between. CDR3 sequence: CATTQGDYGYTF. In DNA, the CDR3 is TGTGCCACCACACAGGGCGACTATGGCTACACCTTC.

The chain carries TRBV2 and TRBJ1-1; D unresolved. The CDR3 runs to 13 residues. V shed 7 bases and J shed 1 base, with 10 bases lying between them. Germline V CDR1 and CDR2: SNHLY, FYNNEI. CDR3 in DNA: TGTGCCAGCATTGACGGGCAGAACACTGAAGCTTTCTTT. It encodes CASIDGQNTEAFF.

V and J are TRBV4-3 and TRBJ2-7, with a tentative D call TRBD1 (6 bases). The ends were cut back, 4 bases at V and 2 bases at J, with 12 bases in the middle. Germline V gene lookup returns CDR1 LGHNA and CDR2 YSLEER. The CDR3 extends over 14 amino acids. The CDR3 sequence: CASSLRTEAYEQYF. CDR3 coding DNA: TGCGCCAGCAGCCTTCGGACAGAAGCCTACGAGCAGTACTTC.

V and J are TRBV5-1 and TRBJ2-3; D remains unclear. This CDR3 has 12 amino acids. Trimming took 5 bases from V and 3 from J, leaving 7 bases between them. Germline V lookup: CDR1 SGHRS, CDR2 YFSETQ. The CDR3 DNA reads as TGCGCCAGCAGAATCGGTACAGATACGCAGTATTTT. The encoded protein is CASRIGTDTQYF.

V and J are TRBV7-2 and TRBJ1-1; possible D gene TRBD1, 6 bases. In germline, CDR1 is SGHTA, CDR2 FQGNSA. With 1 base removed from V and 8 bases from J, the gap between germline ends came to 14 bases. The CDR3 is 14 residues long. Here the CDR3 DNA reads TGTGCCAGCAGCTTAGTAGGGGGGAATGTAGAAGCTTTCTTT. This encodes CASSLVGGNVEAFF.

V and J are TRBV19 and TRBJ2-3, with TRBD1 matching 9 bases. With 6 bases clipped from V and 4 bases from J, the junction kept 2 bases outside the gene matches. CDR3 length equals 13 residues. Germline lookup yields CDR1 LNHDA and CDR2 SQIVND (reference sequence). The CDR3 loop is CASRDRGADTQYF. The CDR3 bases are TGTGCCAGTAGGGACAGGGGTGCAGATACGCAGTATTTT.

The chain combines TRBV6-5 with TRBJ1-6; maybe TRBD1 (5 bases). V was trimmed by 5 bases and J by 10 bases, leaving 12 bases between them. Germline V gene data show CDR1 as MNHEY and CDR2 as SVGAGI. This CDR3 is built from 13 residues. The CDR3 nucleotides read TGTGCCAGCAGTCCAGGGAGGCGGTCACCCCTCCACTTT. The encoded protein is CASSPGRRSPLHF.

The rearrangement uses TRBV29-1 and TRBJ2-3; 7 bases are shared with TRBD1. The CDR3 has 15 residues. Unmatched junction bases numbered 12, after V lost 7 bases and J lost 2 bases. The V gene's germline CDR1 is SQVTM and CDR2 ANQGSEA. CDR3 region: CSASLRGLDTDTQYF. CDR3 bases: TGCAGCGCTTCTCTCAGGGGGTTGGACACAGATACGCAGTATTTT.

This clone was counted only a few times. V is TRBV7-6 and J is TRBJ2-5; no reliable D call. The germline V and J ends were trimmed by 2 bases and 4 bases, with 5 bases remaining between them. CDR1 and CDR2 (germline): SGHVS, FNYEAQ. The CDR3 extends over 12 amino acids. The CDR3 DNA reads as TGTGCCAGCAGCTTAAGTGGAGAGACCCAGTACTTC. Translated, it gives CASSLSGETQYF.

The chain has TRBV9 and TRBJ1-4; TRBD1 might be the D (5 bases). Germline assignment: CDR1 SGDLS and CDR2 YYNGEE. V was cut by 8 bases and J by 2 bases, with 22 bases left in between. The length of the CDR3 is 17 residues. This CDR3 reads CASSSPGRALTNEKLFF. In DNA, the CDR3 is TGTGCCAGTTCTTCTCCGGGACGGGCCCTTACTAATGAAAAACTGTTTTTT.

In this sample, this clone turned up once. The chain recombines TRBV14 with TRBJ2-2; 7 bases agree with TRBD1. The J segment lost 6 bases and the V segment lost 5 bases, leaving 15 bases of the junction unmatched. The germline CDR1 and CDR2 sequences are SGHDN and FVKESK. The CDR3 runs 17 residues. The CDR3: CASSSRYGTVGAGELFF. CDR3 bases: TGTGCCAGCAGCTCTCGATACGGGACAGTGGGGGCCGGGGAGCTGTTTTTT.